What follows describes a single T cell receptor (beta chain). The antigen is undetermined. The data were taken from a study of cytomegalovirus exposure and HLA in healthy donors. Overall study findings and caveats: Researchers reported in a later analysis that a missense DCLRE1C variant was tied to TCR beta V- and J-gene trimming.

Vbeta (60) and Jbeta (13) primers were used in the PCR. Libraries were prepared by immunoSEQ multiplex PCR; TCRdb keeps only in-frame clonotypes and omits some of them. Altogether some 120,000 clones are present, over 60% being singletons, with the ten largest covering 6.3%. The CDR3 runs 14 residues. Per the germline V gene, CDR1 is SNHLY and CDR2 is FYNNEI. V was cut by 6 bases and J by 5 bases, with 17 bases left in between. This chain uses TRBV2 with TRBJ2-7, with D possibly being TRBD1 (6 bases). Source material: PBMCs. The clonotype comes from a woman aged 40 to 50 in good health and CMV-seronegative. The CDR3 nucleotides read TGTGCCAGCAGGGTGGGGACACGGAGGAACGAGCAGTACTTC. Translated, it gives CASRVGTRRNEQYF. Looking up the rest from reference TRBV2 and TRBJ2-7 gives the full variable domain: EPEVTQTPSHQVTQMGQEVILRCVPISNHLYFYWYRQILGQKVEFLVSFYNNEISEKSEIFDDQFSVERPDGSNFTLKIRSTKLEDSAMYFCASRVGTRRNEQYFGPGTRLTVT.